There are a few counts of the clone carrying this T cell receptor beta chain. These data belong to a study of blood T cell repertoires in COVID-19. Study-wide background: T cells, B-cell-depleted T cells, or PBMCs provided the cDNA or gDNA that served as material.

CDR3 length: 14 amino acids. The germline gives CDR1 MNHEY, CDR2 SMNVEV (reference sequence). V shed 5 bases and J shed 5 bases, with 13 bases lying between them. Profiled with immunoSEQ multiplex PCR; TCRdb holds only in-frame clones, not every one. The profile shows some 42,000 clones, approximately 80% of them singletons. This TCR was recovered from a man over 45 with active COVID-19. This chain uses TRBV27 with TRBJ1-5; unclear D gene. The sequencing input was peripheral blood. The CDR3 coding sequence is TGTGCCAGCAGTCCCTTGGGCGGGTATCAGCCCCAGCATTTT. Amino acid sequence: CASSPLGGYQPQHF.